One and the same sample provided the 3 T cell receptor beta chains below, sequenced in a study of blood T cell repertoires in COVID-19. Assay: immunoSEQ multiplex PCR; the TCRdb copy retains only in-frame clones and omits some. The table shows 300,000 to 400,000 clones, with around 85% occurring only once. Sequenced sample: PBMCs or T cells enriched from blood (not recorded which). These receptors originate from a woman aged 40 to 50 with acute COVID-19.

The V call is TRBV10-3, the J call TRBJ2-7; 14 positions agree with TRBD2. In germline, CDR1 is ENHRY, CDR2 SYGVKD. This CDR3 spans 17 amino acids. Trimming at V came to 8 bases and at J to 2 bases, leaving 11 bases not matched to a gene. The CDR3 DNA sequence: TGTGCCATCTCTAAGGGACTAGCGGGAGCAGAGGCCTACGAGCAGTACTTC. This codes for CAISKGLAGAEAYEQYF.

V is TRBV10-3 and J is TRBJ1-2, with D maybe TRBD1 (6 bases). V was shortened by 6 bases and J by 2 bases, with 13 bases between the two germline ends. Germline V CDR1 and CDR2: ENHRY, SYGVKD. CDR3 size: 14 residues. The CDR3: CAIRDTGFNYGYTF. CDR3 sequence (DNA): TGTGCCATCAGAGATACAGGGTTCAACTATGGCTACACCTTC.

J is TRBJ1-6 and V is TRBV7-2; no firm D call. This CDR3 has 14 residues. CDR1 is SGHTA, CDR2 FQGNSA, per germline. V lost 1 base and J 9 bases, leaving 10 bases between the germline ends. The CDR3 spells CASSLGVESSPLHF. CDR3 DNA sequence: TGTGCCAGCAGCTTAGGTGTCGAGAGTTCACCCCTCCACTTT.